This T cell receptor beta chain was identified during a study of shared clonotypes between healthy human individuals. Study summary: Samples came from a couple of female and a few male donors aged 18 to 49. Overall study results and limits: The sampled material consisted only of blood, and tissue repertoires are likely to differ.

This CDR3 comprises 13 residues. The germline gives CDR1 SGHRS, CDR2 YFSETQ. The V and J ends lost 2 bases and 1 base respectively, with 7 bases between them. Per the study methods: Junction-only sequences produced by ImmunoSEQ had no quality scores, so filtering differed. Method: immunoSEQ multiplex PCR; TCRdb's copy keeps in-frame clones and lacks some. V and J calls and clone size are given by that table; D and trimming were obtained from the DNA. The table includes some 500,000 clones, roughly three quarters detected once. As concerns this clone: Its antigen is still unknown.

Healthy HIV-negative adults with no recent acute infections or vaccinations were recruited as donors. Input material: PBMCs. This clonotype originated in a woman aged 40 to 55 in good health. Some clones in this sample may be carry-over from other donors' samples. The chain carries TRBV5-1 and TRBJ2-7; unclear D gene. CDR3 DNA: TGCGCCAGCAGCTTTGGGCTATCCTACGAGCAGTACTTC. Translated, it gives CASSFGLSYEQYF.